Listed below are T cell receptor beta chains from one sample, sequenced in a study of OX40 agonist ivuxolimab in advanced cancers. Only in-frame clones appear in the TCRdb table, and some are missing; sequencing was by immunoSEQ multiplex PCR. This table has around 30,000 clones, roughly 76% appearing once. The sample was CD4+ or CD8+ T cells sorted from blood, taken in a trial of the OX40 agonist ivuxolimab. These receptors all come from an adult with an advanced solid tumor such as melanoma, head and neck, liver or kidney cancer. Both conserved end residues are part of each CDR3. D genes are given only for firm matches. Expanded clones get a size class; other rows say once, few or many, or leave the size out.

J gene: TRBJ1-4; V gene: TRBV5-1; D gene: .; clone size: .; CDR3 DNA: TGCGCCAGCAGCTTCCAGGGCTTGGGTGAAAAACTGTTTTTT; CDR3 protein: CASSFQGLGEKLFF
J gene: TRBJ2-1; V gene: TRBV5-1; D gene: .; clone size: .; CDR3 DNA: TGCGCCAGCAGCTTGGCGACCGGGACATATTACAATGAGCAGTTCTTC; CDR3 protein: CASSLATGTYYNEQFF
J gene: TRBJ1-2; V gene: TRBV15; D gene: .; clone size: .; CDR3 DNA: TGTGCCACCAGCAGCCCCCGAACGGCAACCTATGGCTACACCTTC; CDR3 protein: CATSSPRTATYGYTF
J gene: TRBJ2-7; V gene: TRBV11-3; D gene: TRBD2; clone size: .; CDR3 DNA: TGTGCCAGCAGCTCTCGACTAGCGGGTCGACAAGAGCAGTACTTC; CDR3 protein: CASSSRLAGRQEQYF
J gene: TRBJ1-1; V gene: TRBV11-1; D gene: TRBD1; clone size: once; CDR3 DNA: TGTGCCAGCAGCTCCCAGGGGGTCACTGAAGCTTTCTTT; CDR3 protein: CASSSQGVTEAFF
J gene: TRBJ2-7; V gene: TRBV10-3; D gene: TRBD2; clone size: .; CDR3 DNA: TGTGCCATCAGTGGCGGGGGATTGTCCTACGAGCAGTACTTC; CDR3 protein: CAISGGGLSYEQYF
J gene: TRBJ2-7; V gene: TRBV6-5; D gene: TRBD2; clone size: .; CDR3 DNA: TGTGCCAGCAGTTCCGGGACTAGCGGGAGCTACGAGCAGTACTTC; CDR3 protein: CASSSGTSGSYEQYF
J gene: TRBJ2-7; V gene: TRBV7-9; D gene: TRBD2; clone size: .; CDR3 DNA: TGTGCCAGCAGCTTACCCCGACTAGCGGGGGGACCCTACGAGCAGTACTTC; CDR3 protein: CASSLPRLAGGPYEQYF
J gene: TRBJ2-2; V gene: TRBV28; D gene: TRBD2; clone size: .; CDR3 DNA: TGTGCCAGCAGTTTATTGGGACTAGCGGGATTCGCTGTCGGGGAGCTGTTTTTT; CDR3 protein: CASSLLGLAGFAVGELFF
J gene: TRBJ1-4; V gene: TRBV11-2; D gene: .; clone size: .; CDR3 DNA: TGTGCCAGCAGCTTACCGACCGCAACTAATGAAAAACTGTTTTTT; CDR3 protein: CASSLPTATNEKLFF
J gene: TRBJ1-1; V gene: TRBV18; D gene: .; clone size: once; CDR3 DNA: TGTGCCAGCTCCCAAGGTATGAACACTGAAGCTTTCTTT; CDR3 protein: CASSQGMNTEAFF
J gene: TRBJ1-5; V gene: TRBV19; D gene: .; clone size: few; CDR3 DNA: TGTGCCAGTAGTAAACAGGGCGAAGAACAGCCCCAGCATTTT; CDR3 protein: CASSKQGEEQPQHF
J gene: TRBJ1-2; V gene: TRBV6-5; D gene: .; clone size: few; CDR3 DNA: TGTGCCAGCAGTTACTCGAGGGGGGGTTTTGGCTACACCTTC; CDR3 protein: CASSYSRGGFGYTF
J gene: TRBJ1-4; V gene: TRBV5-6; D gene: TRBD1; clone size: .; CDR3 DNA: TGTGCCAGCAGCCCCCGGGACAGCACTAATGAAAAACTGTTTTTT; CDR3 protein: CASSPRDSTNEKLFF
J gene: TRBJ2-5; V gene: TRBV7-9; D gene: .; clone size: .; CDR3 DNA: TGTGCCAGCAGCTTGTATTCTCAAGAGACCCAGTACTTC; CDR3 protein: CASSLYSQETQYF
J gene: TRBJ2-5; V gene: TRBV30; D gene: .; clone size: .; CDR3 DNA: TGTGCCTGGAGTGTAGGTCTGCAAGAGACCCAGTACTTC; CDR3 protein: CAWSVGLQETQYF
J gene: TRBJ2-7; V gene: TRBV2; D gene: TRBD2; clone size: .; CDR3 DNA: TGTGCCAGCAGCAAACTAGCGGGGGGAACCTACGAGCAGTACTTC; CDR3 protein: CASSKLAGGTYEQYF
J gene: TRBJ2-5; V gene: TRBV6-6; D gene: .; clone size: .; CDR3 DNA: TGTGCCAGCAGGCCGAGGGAACGGGATTCAGAGACCCAGTACTTC; CDR3 protein: CASRPRERDSETQYF
J gene: TRBJ1-4; V gene: TRBV4-3; D gene: .; clone size: .; CDR3 DNA: TGCGCCAGCAGCCAAGAGTGGGGCGGGGGGTTTGAAAAACTGTTTTTT; CDR3 protein: CASSQEWGGGFEKLFF
J gene: TRBJ1-1; V gene: TRBV30; D gene: TRBD1; clone size: .; CDR3 DNA: TGTGCCTGGAGTTCCCGACCCGGGACAGGGAGCTTCACTGAAGCTTTCTTT; CDR3 protein: CAWSSRPGTGSFTEAFF
J gene: TRBJ1-2; V gene: TRBV28; D gene: TRBD1; clone size: .; CDR3 DNA: TGTGCCAGCAGGCCCGGGACAGGCTTCACTAACTATGGCTACACCTTC; CDR3 protein: CASRPGTGFTNYGYTF
J gene: TRBJ2-3; V gene: TRBV7-6; D gene: .; clone size: .; CDR3 DNA: TGTGCCAGCAGCAGACAGTTTAGCACAGATACGCAGTATTTT; CDR3 protein: CASSRQFSTDTQYF
J gene: TRBJ1-1; V gene: TRBV18; D gene: .; clone size: .; CDR3 DNA: TGTGCCAGCTCAACCTCAGACACCACTGAAGCTTTCTTT; CDR3 protein: CASSTSDTTEAFF
J gene: TRBJ1-1; V gene: TRBV6-4; D gene: .; clone size: .; CDR3 DNA: TGTGCCAGCAGTGACTCGGACAACACTGAAGCTTTCTTT; CDR3 protein: CASSDSDNTEAFF
J gene: TRBJ2-1; V gene: TRBV2; D gene: TRBD2; clone size: few; CDR3 DNA: TGTGCCAGCAGTGGAGGCGGGGGGGCGAGGGTGTACAATGAGCAGTTCTTC; CDR3 protein: CASSGGGGARVYNEQFF